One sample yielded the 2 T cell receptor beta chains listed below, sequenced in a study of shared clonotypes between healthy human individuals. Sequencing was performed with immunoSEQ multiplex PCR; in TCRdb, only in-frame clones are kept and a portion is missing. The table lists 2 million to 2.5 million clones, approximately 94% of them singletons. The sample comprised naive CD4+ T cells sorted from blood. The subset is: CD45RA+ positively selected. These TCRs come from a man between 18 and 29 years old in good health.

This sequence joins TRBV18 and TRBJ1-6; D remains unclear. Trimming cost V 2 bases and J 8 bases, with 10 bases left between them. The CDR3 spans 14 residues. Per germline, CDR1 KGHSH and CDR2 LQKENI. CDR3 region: CASSPAGSDSPLHF. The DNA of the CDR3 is TGTGCCAGCTCACCAGCGGGAAGTGATTCACCCCTCCACTTT.

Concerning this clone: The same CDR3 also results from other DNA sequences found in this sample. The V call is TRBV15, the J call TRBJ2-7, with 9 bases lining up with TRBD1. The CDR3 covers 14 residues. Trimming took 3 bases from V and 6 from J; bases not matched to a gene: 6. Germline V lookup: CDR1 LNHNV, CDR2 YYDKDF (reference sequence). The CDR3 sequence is CATSRGGTGFEQYF. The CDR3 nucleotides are TGTGCCACCAGCAGGGGGGGGACAGGGTTCGAGCAGTACTTC.